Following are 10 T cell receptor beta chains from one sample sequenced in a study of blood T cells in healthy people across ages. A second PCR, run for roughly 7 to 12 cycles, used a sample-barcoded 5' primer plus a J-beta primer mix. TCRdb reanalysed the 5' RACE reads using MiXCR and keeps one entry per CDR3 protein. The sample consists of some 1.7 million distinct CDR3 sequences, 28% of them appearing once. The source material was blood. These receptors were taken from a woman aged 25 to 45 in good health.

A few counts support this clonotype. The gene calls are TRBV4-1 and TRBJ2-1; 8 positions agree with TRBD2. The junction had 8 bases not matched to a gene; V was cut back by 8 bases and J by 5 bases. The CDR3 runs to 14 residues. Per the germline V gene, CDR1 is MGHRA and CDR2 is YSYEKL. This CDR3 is CASERGRGDNEQFF. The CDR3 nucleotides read TGCGCCAGCGAGAGAGGGCGGGGGGACAATGAGCAGTTCTTC.

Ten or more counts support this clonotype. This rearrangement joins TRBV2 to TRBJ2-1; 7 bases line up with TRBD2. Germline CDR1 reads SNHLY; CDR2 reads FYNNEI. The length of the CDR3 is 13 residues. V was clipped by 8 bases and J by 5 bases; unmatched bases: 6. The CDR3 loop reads CASSGGGNNEQFF. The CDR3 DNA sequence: TGTGCCAGCTCGGGAGGTGGAAACAATGAGCAGTTCTTC.

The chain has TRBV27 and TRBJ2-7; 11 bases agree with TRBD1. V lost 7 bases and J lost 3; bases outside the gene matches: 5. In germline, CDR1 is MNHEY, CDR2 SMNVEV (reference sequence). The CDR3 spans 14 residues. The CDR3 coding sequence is TGTGCCAGCAAACCGGGACAGGGGGACTACGAGCAGTACTTC. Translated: CASKPGQGDYEQYF.

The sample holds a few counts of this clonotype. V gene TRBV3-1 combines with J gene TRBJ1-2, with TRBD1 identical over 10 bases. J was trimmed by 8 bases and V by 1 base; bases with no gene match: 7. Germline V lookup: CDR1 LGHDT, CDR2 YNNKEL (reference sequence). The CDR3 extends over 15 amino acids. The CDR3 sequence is CASSQVGQGFGGYTF. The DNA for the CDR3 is TGTGCCAGCAGCCAAGTGGGACAGGGGTTCGGAGGCTACACCTTC.

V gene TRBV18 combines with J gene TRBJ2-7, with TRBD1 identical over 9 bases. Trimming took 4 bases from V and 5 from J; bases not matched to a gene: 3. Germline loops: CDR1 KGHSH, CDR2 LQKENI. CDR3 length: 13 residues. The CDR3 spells CASSRGTGNEQYF. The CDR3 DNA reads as TGTGCCAGCTCACGAGGGACAGGGAACGAGCAGTACTTC.

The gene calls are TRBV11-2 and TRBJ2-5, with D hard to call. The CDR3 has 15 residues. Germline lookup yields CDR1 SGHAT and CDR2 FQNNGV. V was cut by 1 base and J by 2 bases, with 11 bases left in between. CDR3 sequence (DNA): TGTGCCAGCAGCTTAGTCACAAGGATTCAAGAGACCCAGTACTTC. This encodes CASSLVTRIQETQYF.

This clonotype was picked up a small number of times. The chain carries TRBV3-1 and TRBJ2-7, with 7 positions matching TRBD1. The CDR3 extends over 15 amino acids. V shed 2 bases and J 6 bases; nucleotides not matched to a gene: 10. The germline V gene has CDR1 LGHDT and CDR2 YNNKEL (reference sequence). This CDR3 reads CASSQLPGTDPEQYF. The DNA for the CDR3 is TGTGCCAGCAGCCAATTGCCAGGGACAGACCCCGAGCAGTACTTC.

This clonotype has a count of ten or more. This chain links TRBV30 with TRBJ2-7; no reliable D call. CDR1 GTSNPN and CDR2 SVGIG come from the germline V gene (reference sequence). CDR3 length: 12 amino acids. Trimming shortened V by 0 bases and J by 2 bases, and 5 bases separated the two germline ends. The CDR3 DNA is TGTGCCTGGAGTGTAGGTGCCTACGAGCAGTACTTC. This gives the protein CAWSVGAYEQYF.

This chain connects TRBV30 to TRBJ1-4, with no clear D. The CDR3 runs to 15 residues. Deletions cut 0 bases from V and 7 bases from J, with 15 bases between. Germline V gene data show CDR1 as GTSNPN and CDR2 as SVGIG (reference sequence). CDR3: CAWSVVGIEGEKLFF. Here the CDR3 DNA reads TGTGCCTGGAGTGTCGTCGGAATTGAAGGTGAAAAACTGTTTTTT.

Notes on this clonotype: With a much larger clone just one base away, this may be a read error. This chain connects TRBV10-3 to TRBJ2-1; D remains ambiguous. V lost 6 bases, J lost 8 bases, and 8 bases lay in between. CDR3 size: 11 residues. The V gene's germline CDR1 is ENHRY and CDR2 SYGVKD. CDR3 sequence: CAIREKDEQFF. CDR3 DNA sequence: TGTGCCATCAGGGAGAAGGATGAGCAGTTCTTC.